This TCR beta chain comes out of a study of cytomegalovirus exposure and HLA in healthy donors. When sampled, the donors appeared nominally healthy, though they likely had unrecorded immune exposures. Amplification used 60 Vbeta primers and 13 Jbeta primers. Assay: immunoSEQ multiplex PCR; the TCRdb copy retains only in-frame clones and omits some. The listing contains 180,000 or so clones. This sequence originates from a boy aged 5-17 years in good health and CMV-seronegative. Sequenced input: PBMCs.

CDR3 protein: CASSLRLAGATDTQYF. The CDR3 region has the DNA TGTGCCAGCAGCTTAAGACTAGCGGGGGCTACAGATACGCAGTATTTT. This sequence joins TRBV7-2 and TRBJ2-3; 12 bases match TRBD2. Trimming removed 2 bases from V and 3 bases from J; junction bases left unmatched: 3. The CDR3 loop spans 16 amino acids. CDR1 and CDR2 from the germline V gene are SGHTA and FQGNSA.